This section outlines one T cell receptor (beta chain) sequence together with its context. This clonotype was recorded a few times. This clone's antigen is unknown. The record has no base qualities; no much larger clone is one base away. Systemically healthy Caucasian individuals from Russia, roughly 40 in total and aged about 6 to 90 years, were included as donors. Around 9.8 milliliters of peripheral blood were collected from each donor into EDTA-treated Vacutainer tubes. Ficoll-Paque density-gradient centrifugation was used to isolate PBMCs, with at least 6.5 million per sample. Total RNA, at least 5.5 micrograms per sample, was extracted from PBMCs with Trizol reagent. Naive CD45RAhigh/CD27high T cell percentages were measured by flow cytometry on a PBMC aliquot from every donor. The CDR3, from cysteine to phenylalanine, totals 15 residues. The entry retains the CDR3 DNA only, 45 bases that are in frame from base 1. V is cut by 4 bases and J by 0 bases, and the space between the germline ends is 13 bases. From the germline V gene, CDR1 is SGHDT and CDR2 is YYEEEE.

This specimen belongs to a study of blood T cells in healthy people across ages (dated by TCRdb to between 2014 and 2017). For the study in its entirety: Template switching captured roughly one uniquely barcoded TCR beta cDNA molecule per two T cells in model experiments. To track age-related changes in TCR beta repertoire diversity, the study relied on deep sequencing normalized with unique cDNA molecular identifiers. Four age groups were formed from the donors: young (average approximately 15 years), middle-aged (around 39), aged (roughly 58) and long-lived (about 75). The study analyzed two additional independent replicas of 1 million unique cDNA reads from the same blood draw for two donors, one aged 18 to 30 and one aged 80 or older.

Study-level results and caveats: Compared with the aged group, the long-lived group had more naive CD4+ T cells, fewer expanded clones and increased TCR diversity, a pattern suggesting age selection. A strong correlation was found between observed TCR beta diversity and the percentage of naive T cells measured by flow cytometry. Total diversity estimates from one million sequenced T cells were considered lower bounds and underestimates. Observed TCR beta diversity per million T cells fell roughly linearly with age, and a significant reduction was already apparent by age around 40. Bulk unsorted PBMC profiling prevented conclusive comparison of naive and antigen-experienced compartments. The CMV infection status of donors was not known, potentially confounding age-related changes in expanded clonotypes.

Libraries were built with 5' RACE. TCRdb names Illumina HiSeq 2500 as the instrument used. The second PCR ran for roughly 6 to 11 cycles and used a J-beta primer mix along with a sample-barcoded 5' primer. A unique molecular identifier was introduced onto each TCR beta cDNA molecule by a template-switch 5' adaptor carrying 12 random nucleotides. Each sample yielded at least 2.5 million CDR3-containing paired-end reads. All of the RNA was converted into first-strand cDNA using the Mint cDNA synthesis kit, with a TRBC-specific oligonucleotide serving as the primer. Following uracil-DNA glycosylase treatment, all cDNA underwent a first 18-cycle PCR with the universal primers M1SS and BC2_uni_R. The paper's data handling went like this. For normalization, 1 million high-quality reads were randomly selected from each sample, with every read carrying a distinct molecular identifier. Reads sharing molecular identifiers were discarded rather than binned into consensus sequences. MiTCR, run with a Q25 quality threshold and the strictest error-elimination algorithm, handled CDR3 identification, clonotype clustering and error correction. A nonparametric unseen species model using Euler transformation provided a lower-bound estimate of total TCR beta diversity. TCRdb ran its own pipeline on the public reads, namely fastp trimming at Q25 and MiXCR clone calling, and kept in-frame beta chains. Rows with one shared CDR3 protein collapse into an entry with the most common genes and DNA. The V and J calls, along with clone size, are taken from TCRdb and not from the paper's own processing. Counted in this sample were fewer than 1,200,000 distinct CDR3 sequences; roughly 24% of them appeared once. Around 0.75% of the sample is in the top ten clones.

A further study also used this sample, focusing on T cells of mothers and their children. As described in the second report: Nine systemically healthy Caucasian individuals served as donors, namely three mothers together with their six children. cDNA synthesis used all of the extracted RNA, with 1.5 ug of RNA in each 15 ul reaction. Sample barcodes and 2-4 random nucleotides were added via the M1S primer in the second PCR. More than 9 million TCR beta CDR3 reads were obtained from each mother, and several million reads were obtained from each child. Thymic selection similarly shapes TCR recombination output in related and unrelated pairs, with minor effect from inherited differences. Normalized repertoire overlap was always slightly but never significantly higher in related than unrelated mother-child pairs. No persistent microchimeric T cell clones were found, with a detection sensitivity of around 100 clones per million clonotypes. In the study, deep NGS was used to compare the TCR beta repertoires of mothers and children, and features distinguishing related mother-child pairs from unrelated individuals were sought. Mothers averaged about 40 +/- 4 years of age and children averaged about 10 +/- 4 years. After adapter ligation with NEBNext reagents, the libraries were sequenced on Illumina HiSeq 2000 with 100+100 nt paired-end reads. To prevent cross-contamination, the mother and child libraries were prepared one month apart and sequenced in separate runs. Each donor had between roughly 450,000 and 2,100,000 distinct TCR beta clonotypes identified. Naive TCR beta clonotypes were estimated from low-frequency clonotypes matched to each donor's FACS-determined naive share, without sorting.

This clonotype originated in a girl aged 2 to 9 in good health. Specimen: blood. The chain couples TRBV5-6 to TRBJ1-1; the D gene cannot be resolved reliably. The encoded CDR3 is CASSPPSGMNTEAFF. In nucleotide form, the sequence is TGTGCCAGCAGCCCCCCGTCGGGAATGAACACTGAAGCTTTCTTT.